Presented here are 22 T cell receptor beta chains from one specimen sequenced in a study of cytomegalovirus exposure and HLA in healthy donors. Vbeta (60) and Jbeta (13) primers were used in the PCR. Sequencing was performed with immunoSEQ multiplex PCR; in TCRdb, only in-frame clones are kept and a portion is missing. The data show around 98,000 clones, more than 75% seen once. The sequencing input was PBMCs. All receptors come from a woman in her thirties or forties in good health and CMV-seronegative.

The chain is built from TRBV19 and TRBJ2-5, with 7 bases identical to TRBD1. Germline V gives CDR1 LNHDA, CDR2 SQIVND (reference sequence). V lost 3 bases and J lost 1; bases outside the gene matches: 2. This CDR3 spans 14 amino acids. The DNA of the CDR3 is TGTGCCAGTAGTATGAGGGACAGCCAAGAGACCCAGTACTTC. It specifies CASSMRDSQETQYF.

The J gene is TRBJ1-2, the V gene TRBV6-5, with D perhaps TRBD1 (5 bases). Germline V CDR1 and CDR2: MNHEY, SVGAGI. Trimming took off 6 bases at V and 0 bases at J, with 11 bases between the two ends. CDR3 length equals 14 residues. CDR3 residues: CASRPRATNYGYTF. The CDR3 nucleotides read TGTGCCAGCAGACCCAGGGCTACTAACTATGGCTACACCTTC.

J is TRBJ2-6 and V is TRBV18; perhaps TRBD2 as D (6 bases). This CDR3 comprises 15 residues. The germline V and J ends were trimmed by 6 bases and 3 bases, with 12 bases remaining between them. Germline CDR1 and CDR2: KGHSH and LQKENI. The CDR3 sequence is CASSNAGRGANVLTF. In nucleotides, the CDR3 is TGTGCCAGCTCCAATGCGGGGCGTGGGGCCAACGTCCTGACTTTC. The entire variable domain, with the rest obtained from reference TRBV18 and TRBJ2-6, is as follows: NAGVMQNPRHLVRRRGQEARLRCSPMKGHSHVYWYRQLPEEGLKFMVYLQKENIIDESGMPKERFSAEFPKEGPSILRIQQVVRGDSAAYFCASSNAGRGANVLTFGAGSRLTVL.

This clone has a handful of counts. This chain connects TRBV6-5 to TRBJ2-3, with 11 bases lining up with TRBD1. This CDR3 has 15 residues. Germline CDR1 is MNHEY and CDR2 is SVGAGI. V shed 2 bases and J 7 bases; nucleotides not matched to a gene: 5. In DNA, the CDR3 is TGTGCCAGCAGTTACGGACAGGGGGCGCAAAATACGCAGTATTTT. Translated, it gives CASSYGQGAQNTQYF.

This clone was detected once. The chain carries TRBV19 and TRBJ1-6; 7 bases line up with TRBD1. Trimming at V came to 6 bases and at J to 7 bases, leaving 12 bases not matched to a gene. Germline CDR1 and CDR2: LNHDA and SQIVND (reference sequence). The CDR3 is 16 residues long. In nucleotides, the CDR3 is TGTGCCAGTAGCCCCACCTCGGGGACAGTGAATTCACCCCTCCACTTT. Residues: CASSPTSGTVNSPLHF.

The J gene is TRBJ2-7, the V gene TRBV19; weak D call: TRBD1 (5 bases). CDR1 is LNHDA, CDR2 SQIVND, per germline (reference sequence). The length of the CDR3 is 13 residues. Trimming pared 2 bases from V and 5 bases from J, leaving 10 bases between. Here the CDR3 DNA reads TGTGCCAGTAGTATACGTCAGGGCAACGAGCAGTACTTC. As protein: CASSIRQGNEQYF. Full variable domain (missing parts from reference TRBV19 and TRBJ2-7): DGGITQSPKYLFRKEGQNVTLSCEQNLNHDAMYWYRQDPGQGLRLIYYSQIVNDFQKGDIAEGYSVSREKKESFPLTVTSAQKNPTAFYLCASSIRQGNEQYFGPGTRLTVT.

The chain couples TRBV7-3 to TRBJ1-1; TRBD1 aligns across 9 bases. CDR1 SGHTA and CDR2 FQGTGA come from the germline V gene. V dropped 1 base and J dropped 2; count of bases not matched to a gene: 2. CDR3 size: 15 residues. The CDR3: CASSLMGQGNTEAFF. Written as DNA, the CDR3 is TGTGCCAGCAGCTTAATGGGACAGGGAAACACTGAAGCTTTCTTT.

Only one count was recorded for this clone. The chain combines TRBV7-7 with TRBJ2-5, with D perhaps matching TRBD1 (6 bases). CDR3 length equals 14 residues. CDR1 SSHAT and CDR2 FNYEAQ come from the germline V gene (reference sequence). Trimming removed 2 bases from V and 3 bases from J, with 10 bases in between. CDR3 in amino acids: CASSLNTGKETQYF. CDR3 DNA: TGTGCCAGCAGCTTAAACACAGGGAAAGAGACCCAGTACTTC.

J is TRBJ1-1 and V is TRBV7-9; no firm D call. V lost 7 bases to trimming and J lost 3 bases, with 12 bases between them. This CDR3 is 13 amino acids long. Germline V gene data show CDR1 as SEHNR and CDR2 as FQNEAQ (reference sequence). Here the CDR3 reads CASTLISDTEAFF. The CDR3 region has the DNA TGTGCCAGCACTTTAATTTCGGACACTGAAGCTTTCTTT.

J is TRBJ2-7 and V is TRBV4-2; TRBD2 matches at 14 bases. The junction had 6 bases not matched to a gene; V was cut back by 5 bases and J by 6 bases. CDR3 size: 15 residues. Germline V gene lookup returns CDR1 LGHNA and CDR2 YNFKEQ. CDR3 DNA sequence: TGTGCCAGCAGCTTTCCGGGACTAGCGGGGGTCGAGCAGTACTTC. This sequence encodes CASSFPGLAGVEQYF.

The V gene is TRBV27, the J gene TRBJ1-1; D remains ambiguous. CDR1 and CDR2 (germline): MNHEY, SMNVEV (reference sequence). CDR3 length: 13 amino acids. Trimming cost V 2 bases and J 5 bases, with 9 bases left between them. The CDR3, as DNA: TGTGCCAGCAGTTTAACGGGAGGGACTGAAGCTTTCTTT. Its translation: CASSLTGGTEAFF.

The chain carries TRBV5-8 and TRBJ2-3; D is unresolved. The ends were cut back, 1 base at V and 6 bases at J, with 3 bases in the middle. Germline V gives CDR1 SGHTS, CDR2 YDEGEE. The CDR3 runs 11 residues. The CDR3 DNA is TGTGCCAGCAGCTTGCGGGATACGCAGTATTTT. As protein: CASSLRDTQYF.

The gene calls are TRBV11-2 and TRBJ2-2, with 9 positions matching TRBD1. V lost 2 bases to trimming and J lost 1 base; unmatched junction nucleotides: 5. The CDR3 spans 17 residues. Germline V lookup: CDR1 SGHAT, CDR2 FQNNGV. In DNA, the CDR3 is TGTGCCAGCAGCTTAAACGACAGGGGGAGGAACACCGGGGAGCTGTTTTTT. The encoded protein is CASSLNDRGRNTGELFF.

The V call is TRBV30, the J call TRBJ1-1; D perhaps matches TRBD1 (5 bases). The germline gives CDR1 GTSNPN, CDR2 SVGIG (reference sequence). V lost 3 bases and J 11 bases, leaving 25 bases between the germline ends. The CDR3 spans 15 residues. The CDR3 here is CAWRSSARQGAEAFF. In DNA, the CDR3 is TGTGCCTGGAGGAGCTCCGCTCGGCAAGGGGCGGAGGCTTTCTTT.

The sample holds one count of this clone. The chain carries TRBV27 and TRBJ2-1; TRBD2 matches 16 bases. J was trimmed by 10 bases and V by 5 bases; bases with no gene match: 8. The germline V gene encodes CDR1 MNHEY and CDR2 SMNVEV (reference sequence). This CDR3 contains 16 residues. CDR3 loop: CASSLGTSGGAGEQFF. CDR3 in DNA: TGTGCCAGCAGTCTCGGGACTAGCGGGGGGGCCGGGGAGCAGTTCTTC.

The chain has TRBV5-1 and TRBJ2-7; D might be TRBD2 (7 bases). CDR3 size: 12 residues. Between the trimmed V and J ends, which lost 7 bases and 5 bases, there was a span of 13 bases. Looked up from germline, CDR1 is SGHRS and CDR2 is YFSETQ. CDR3 loop: CASGSGGHEQYF. The CDR3 DNA reads TGCGCCAGCGGTTCGGGGGGCCACGAGCAGTACTTC.

This clone was seen a handful of times. V and J are TRBV5-6 and TRBJ1-5; no firm D call. V was pared by 1 base and J by 4 bases, with 9 bases between. The CDR3 consists of 14 residues. CDR1 is SGHDT, CDR2 YYEEEE, per germline. CDR3 residues: CASSLIGGNQPQHF. The DNA of the CDR3 is TGTGCCAGCAGCTTGATTGGAGGGAATCAGCCCCAGCATTTT.

The rearrangement links TRBV4-3 to TRBJ2-1, with D maybe TRBD1 (5 bases). Germline values: CDR1 LGHNA, CDR2 YSLEER. This CDR3 contains 14 residues. Trimming shortened V by 1 base and J by 3 bases, and 7 bases separated the two germline ends. The DNA for the CDR3 is TGCGCCAGCAGCCAAGGCAGGGACTACAATGAGCAGTTCTTC. It encodes CASSQGRDYNEQFF.

This chain links TRBV30 with TRBJ1-2, with a possible D match to TRBD1 (6 bases). The V end was cut by 1 base, the J end by 3 bases, with 9 bases between. The CDR3 length is 13 residues. CDR1 is GTSNPN, CDR2 SVGIG, per germline (reference sequence). CDR3 residues: CAWSDQGYYGYTF. CDR3 nucleotide sequence: TGTGCCTGGAGTGATCAGGGGTACTATGGCTACACCTTC.

The chain is built from TRBV5-1 and TRBJ2-1, with TRBD1 matching over 10 bases. The CDR3 loop spans 15 amino acids. Germline V lookup: CDR1 SGHRS, CDR2 YFSETQ. The trim removed 2 bases at V and 7 bases at J, leaving 6 bases unmatched. CDR3 in DNA: TGCGCCAGCAGCTTAGGGGACAGGGGCACAAATGAGCAGTTCTTC. It specifies CASSLGDRGTNEQFF.

CDR3 region: CASSYRTGETQYF. The CDR3 region has the DNA TGTGCCAGCAGTTACAGGACCGGAGAGACCCAGTACTTC. The chain is built from TRBV25-1 and TRBJ2-5, with a weak D call TRBD1 (5 bases). Trimming took 5 bases from V and 4 from J, leaving 11 bases between them. CDR1 and CDR2 (germline): MGHDK, SYGVNS. This CDR3 has 13 amino acids.

V usage is TRBV10-3 and J usage is TRBJ2-7, with 10 positions matching TRBD1. Germline lookup yields CDR1 ENHRY and CDR2 SYGVKD. The CDR3 covers 14 residues. V lost 6 bases and J lost 6; bases outside the gene matches: 8. CDR3 nucleotide sequence: TGTGCCATCAGACCCGGGACAGGGGAGGGCGAGCAGTACTTC. Translation: CAIRPGTGEGEQYF.